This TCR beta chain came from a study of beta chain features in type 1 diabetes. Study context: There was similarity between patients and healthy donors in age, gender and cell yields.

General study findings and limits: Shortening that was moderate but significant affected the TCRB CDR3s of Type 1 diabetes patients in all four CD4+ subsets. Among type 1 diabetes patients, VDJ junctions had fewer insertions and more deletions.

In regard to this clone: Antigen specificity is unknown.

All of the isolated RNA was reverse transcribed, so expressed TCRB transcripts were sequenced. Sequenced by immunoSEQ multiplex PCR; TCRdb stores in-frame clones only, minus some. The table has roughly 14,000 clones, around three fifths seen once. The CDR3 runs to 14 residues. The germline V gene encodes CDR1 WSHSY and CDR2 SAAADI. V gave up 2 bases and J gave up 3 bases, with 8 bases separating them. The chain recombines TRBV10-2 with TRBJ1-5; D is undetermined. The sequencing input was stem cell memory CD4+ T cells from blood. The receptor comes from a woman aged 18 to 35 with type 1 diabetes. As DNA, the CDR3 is TGCGCCAGCAGTGAGAACAGCTCCAATCAGCCCCAGCATTTT. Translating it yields CASSENSSNQPQHF.